This T cell receptor beta chain was captured in a study of T cell responses to AZD1222 COVID-19 vaccine. Here immunoSEQ multiplex PCR was the method, and the copy in TCRdb shows in-frame clones only, minus some. The sample holds approximately 150,000 clones; 92% are singletons and the top ten take about 3.6%. Germline V gives CDR1 MNHEY, CDR2 SMNVEV (reference sequence). Between the trimmed V and J ends, which lost 5 bases and 4 bases, there was a span of 11 bases. The CDR3 is made up of 14 amino acids. This receptor was taken from an adult who received the AZD1222 COVID-19 vaccine. The chain combines TRBV27 with TRBJ1-4, with no clear D. The specimen comprised peripheral blood, sampled 28 days after the second AZD1222 dose. CDR3 nucleotide sequence: TGTGCCAGCAGTAGGGATAGGAGTAATGAAAAACTGTTTTTT. It yields the protein CASSRDRSNEKLFF.